Presented here are 22 T cell receptor beta chains from one specimen sequenced in a study of cytomegalovirus exposure and HLA in healthy donors. Primers: 60 Vbeta forward and 13 Jbeta reverse. This table comes from immunoSEQ multiplex PCR, and its TCRdb copy is limited to in-frame clones, with some not included. The sample consists of some 150,000 clones, roughly four fifths of them appearing once. The material sequenced was PBMCs. The receptors stem from a man aged 25-40 years in good health and CMV-seronegative.

The chain recombines TRBV13 with TRBJ1-3; 9 bases agree with TRBD1. J gave up 7 bases and V 5 bases, and 9 bases lay outside the gene matches. This CDR3 spans 15 amino acids. Germline assignment: CDR1 PRHDT and CDR2 FYEKMQ (reference sequence). The chain's CDR3 is CASSPQGASANTIYF. The CDR3 bases are TGTGCCAGCAGCCCACAGGGGGCCAGCGCGAACACCATATATTTT. Together with reference TRBV13 and TRBJ1-3, the CDR3 gives the full variable domain: AAGVIQSPRHLIKEKRETATLKCYPIPRHDTVYWYQQGPGQDPQFLISFYEKMQSDKGSIPDRFSAQQFSDYHSELNMSSLELGDSALYFCASSPQGASANTIYFGEGSWLTVV.

This clone was seen once. This chain connects TRBV7-2 to TRBJ2-7; D uncertain. Germline loops: CDR1 SGHTA, CDR2 FQGNSA. The CDR3 is made up of 13 amino acids. Trimming pared 2 bases from V and 2 bases from J, leaving 7 bases between. CDR3 in amino acids: CASSLLQPYEQYF. CDR3 DNA: TGTGCCAGCAGCTTATTACAGCCCTACGAGCAGTACTTC.

This clone occurred a few times. The J gene is TRBJ1-3, the V gene TRBV19; the D gene is possibly TRBD1 (5 bases). Germline-derived CDR1 and CDR2 are LNHDA and SQIVND (reference sequence). V was clipped by 6 bases and J by 2 bases, with 5 bases between them. The CDR3 runs 12 residues. CDR3 DNA sequence: TGTGCCAGTAGGACAGCTGGAAACACCATATATTTT. Translated, it gives CASRTAGNTIYF.

Regarding this clone: The sample has other DNA sequences that encode this CDR3 too. The V call is TRBV7-9, the J call TRBJ1-1, with unresolved D. The germline gives CDR1 SEHNR, CDR2 FQNEAQ (reference sequence). The CDR3 is 13 residues long. The V gene lost 3 bases and the J gene lost 1 base, with 6 bases spanning the gap. CDR3 region: CASSLGQNTEAFF. CDR3 sequence (DNA): TGTGCCAGCAGCTTGGGCCAGAACACTGAAGCTTTCTTT.

The chain joins TRBV6-5 to TRBJ2-3, with a tentative D call TRBD1 (5 bases). V was cut by 5 bases and J by 2 bases, with 11 bases left in between. CDR1 is MNHEY and CDR2 is SVGAGI in the germline V gene. There are 14 residues in the CDR3. CDR3 in DNA: TGTGCCAGCAGTGGCAGGGTACCCACAGATACGCAGTATTTT. Protein product: CASSGRVPTDTQYF.

This clone has only one observation. The CDR3 region is CASSELGNTEAFF. The CDR3 region has the DNA TGTGCCAGCAGTGAACTCGGGAACACTGAAGCTTTCTTT. The rearrangement links TRBV2 to TRBJ1-1; D gene uncertain. The CDR3 spans 13 residues. Per the germline V gene, CDR1 is SNHLY and CDR2 is FYNNEI. Trimming stripped 2 bases from V and 1 base from J, with 5 bases between.

The V call is TRBV29-1, the J call TRBJ2-1, with TRBD1 matching 7 bases. There are 14 residues in the CDR3. In germline, CDR1 is SQVTM, CDR2 ANQGSEA. V lost 5 bases and J lost 6; bases outside the gene matches: 10. The CDR3 DNA sequence: TGCAGCGTTTCCCGGGCAGGGGGTTCCAATGAGCAGTTCTTC. Protein sequence: CSVSRAGGSNEQFF.

The chain uses TRBV5-5 and TRBJ1-4; 8 bases fit TRBD1. This CDR3 spans 16 amino acids. With V trimmed by 1 base and J by 2 bases, 4 bases remained unmatched. Germline V gene sequence: CDR1 SGHKS, CDR2 YYEKEE (reference sequence). CDR3 protein: CASSLWGQATNEKLFF. The CDR3 DNA sequence: TGTGCCAGCAGCTTGTGGGGACAGGCGACTAATGAAAAACTGTTTTTT.

In nucleotides, the CDR3 is TGTGCCAGCAGTGGACAGGGAGGACCTGGAAACACCATATATTTT. It codes for CASSGQGGPGNTIYF. This rearrangement joins TRBV27 to TRBJ1-3; TRBD1 matches 8 bases. Germline CDR1 and CDR2: MNHEY and SMNVEV (reference sequence). Trimming at V came to 5 bases and at J to 2 bases, leaving 5 bases not matched to a gene. This CDR3 contains 15 residues.

The chain uses TRBV5-1 and TRBJ2-7; 14 nucleotides line up with TRBD2. Germline V gene sequence: CDR1 SGHRS, CDR2 YFSETQ. The ends lost 5 bases at V and 6 bases at J; junction bases unmatched: 7. The CDR3 loop spans 15 amino acids. The CDR3 reads CASRPGLAGVGEQYF. In nucleotides, the CDR3 is TGCGCCAGCAGACCGGGACTAGCGGGAGTGGGCGAGCAGTACTTC.

The chain is built from TRBV11-2 and TRBJ2-5, with D possibly being TRBD2 (6 bases). V shed 1 base and J shed 4 bases, with 7 bases lying between them. The germline gives CDR1 SGHAT, CDR2 FQNNGV. The CDR3 covers 13 residues. Written as DNA, the CDR3 is TGTGCCAGCAGCTTAGTCGGGGGAGAGACCCAGTACTTC. Translated, it gives CASSLVGGETQYF.

V usage is TRBV30 and J usage is TRBJ1-3; D not certain. V shed 3 bases and J shed 0 bases, with 6 bases lying between them. This CDR3 region has 13 residues. CDR1 is GTSNPN, CDR2 SVGIG, per germline (reference sequence). The CDR3 loop reads CAWRARSGNTIYF. For the CDR3, the DNA is TGTGCCTGGAGAGCCCGCTCTGGAAACACCATATATTTT. The variable domain in full, completed from reference TRBV30 and TRBJ1-3, reads SQTIHQWPATLVQPVGSPLSLECTVEGTSNPNLYWYRQAAGRGLQLLFYSVGIGQISSEVPQNLSASRPQDRQFILSSKKLLLSDSGFYLCAWRARSGNTIYFGEGSWLTVV.

A single count supports this clone. V gene TRBV18 combines with J gene TRBJ1-1, with TRBD1 identical over 7 bases. Germline assignment: CDR1 KGHSH and CDR2 LQKENI. The CDR3 loop spans 13 amino acids. V was clipped by 6 bases and J by 7 bases; unmatched bases: 8. CDR3 protein: CASSPGRDSEAFF. The CDR3 DNA reads as TGTGCCAGCTCCCCTGGGCGGGACAGTGAAGCTTTCTTT.

The CDR3 sequence: CASKEAGVGETQYF. CDR3 DNA: TGTGCCAGCAAGGAAGCGGGAGTAGGAGAGACCCAGTACTTC. The J gene is TRBJ2-5, the V gene TRBV28, with 8 bases matching TRBD2. Germline V lookup: CDR1 MDHEN, CDR2 SYDVKM. This CDR3 spans 14 amino acids. J gave up 4 bases and V 7 bases, and 8 bases lay outside the gene matches.

The chain combines TRBV28 with TRBJ2-2, with 7 positions matching TRBD1. This CDR3 has 14 residues. V dropped 5 bases and J dropped 4; count of bases not matched to a gene: 4. From germline, CDR1 is MDHEN and CDR2 SYDVKM. CDR3 DNA sequence: TGTGCCAGCAGTCCATGGACAGGCACCGGGGAGCTGTTTTTT. Its protein product is CASSPWTGTGELFF. The whole variable domain, filled in from reference TRBV28 and TRBJ2-2, reads DVKVTQSSRYLVKRTGEKVFLECVQDMDHENMFWYRQDPGLGLRLIYFSYDVKMKEKGDIPEGYSVSREKKERFSLILESASTNQTSMYLCASSPWTGTGELFFGEGSRLTVL.

The V call is TRBV14, the J call TRBJ1-2; D gene ambiguous. Germline CDR1 is SGHDN and CDR2 is FVKESK. V was pared by 0 bases and J by 4 bases, with 12 bases between. The CDR3 totals 15 residues. The DNA of the CDR3 is TGTGCCAGCAGCCAAGATTTGGGCAGATCCTATGGCTACACCTTC. This translates into CASSQDLGRSYGYTF. Full variable domain (outside the CDR3, taken from reference TRBV14 and TRBJ1-2): EAGVTQFPSHSVIEKGQTVTLRCDPISGHDNLYWYRRVMGKEIKFLLHFVKESKQDESGMPNNRFLAERTGGTYSTLKVQPAELEDSGVYFCASSQDLGRSYGYTFGSGTRLTVV.

This chain connects TRBV28 to TRBJ2-7; maybe TRBD1 (6 bases). There are 15 residues in the CDR3. Deletions cut 5 bases from V and 5 bases from J, with 19 bases between. Germline-derived CDR1 and CDR2 are MDHEN and SYDVKM. CDR3 residues: CASSADRLSFDEQYF. CDR3 nucleotide sequence: TGTGCCAGCAGTGCCGACAGGCTTAGTTTCGACGAGCAGTACTTC.

The chain recombines TRBV19 with TRBJ2-3, with 8 bases lining up with TRBD1. This CDR3 is 15 amino acids long. V shed 3 bases, J shed 8 bases, and the junction held 10 bases outside the gene matches. The germline gives CDR1 LNHDA, CDR2 SQIVND (reference sequence). The CDR3 is CASSIVTGAAATQYF. In nucleotides, the CDR3 is TGTGCCAGTAGTATCGTGACAGGGGCTGCCGCTACGCAGTATTTT.

The chain employs TRBV29-1 and TRBJ1-2; TRBD1 aligns across 8 bases. This CDR3 region has 15 residues. With V trimmed by 4 bases and J by 4 bases, 11 bases remained unmatched. The germline gives CDR1 SQVTM, CDR2 ANQGSEA. The CDR3, as DNA: TGCAGCGTTGTACTTGGCGGTGGACAGGGCTATGGCTACACCTTC. Its protein is CSVVLGGGQGYGYTF.

This clone was counted once. The chain uses TRBV5-1 and TRBJ2-1, with no clear D. Between the trimmed V and J ends, which lost 0 bases and 9 bases, there was a span of 7 bases. Looked up from germline, CDR1 is SGHRS and CDR2 is YFSETQ. The CDR3 contains 12 residues. CDR3 nucleotides: TGCGCCAGCAGCTTGGCGGGTGGTGAGCAGTTCTTC. As protein: CASSLAGGEQFF.

The rearrangement uses TRBV25-1 and TRBJ2-1; unclear D gene. Germline loops: CDR1 MGHDK, CDR2 SYGVNS. This CDR3 spans 13 amino acids. The V end was cut by 3 bases, the J end by 4 bases, with 7 bases between. The CDR3 DNA is TGTGCCAGCAGTGACAGGTTTTACAATGAGCAGTTCTTC. Amino acids: CASSDRFYNEQFF.

This clone was seen a handful of times. The CDR3 sequence: CATSLTRGEVAEAFF. In DNA, the CDR3 is TGTGCCACCAGCTTAACCAGGGGGGAGGTCGCTGAAGCTTTCTTT. This chain connects TRBV15 to TRBJ1-1, with 7 bases lining up with TRBD1. CDR1 and CDR2 from the germline V gene are LNHNV and YYDKDF (reference sequence). This CDR3 has 15 residues. The V gene end was trimmed by 5 bases and the J gene end by 6 bases; junction bases not matched to a gene: 12.